This T cell receptor beta chain was sequenced during a study of beta chain features in type 1 diabetes. Study-level points and caveats: The study notes PCR might favor shorter templates equally in patients and controls. Shorter TCRB CDR3s, moderately but significantly so, marked every one of the four CD4+ subsets in Type 1 diabetes patients.

Germline CDR1 is SEHNR and CDR2 is FQNEAQ (reference sequence). This CDR3 is 14 amino acids long. Trimming shortened V by 4 bases and J by 4 bases, and 11 bases separated the two germline ends. Reverse transcription of all isolated RNA meant that expressed TCRB transcripts were sequenced. Method: immunoSEQ multiplex PCR; TCRdb's copy keeps in-frame clones and lacks some. Found here are 600,000 to 700,000 clones, roughly 13% of them singletons; the top ten hold roughly 0.022%. Notes on this clone: Its antigen is undetermined.

This clonotype originated in a man younger than 35 with type 1 diabetes. Sample: naive CD4+ T cells from blood. The chain combines TRBV7-9 with TRBJ2-1, with D perhaps given as TRBD1 or TRBD2 (5 bases each). The CDR3, as DNA: TGTGCCAGCAGCTCGCCGGGGCCATACAATGAGCAGTTCTTC. Translation gives CASSSPGPYNEQFF.